One sample yielded the 15 T cell receptor beta chains listed below, sequenced in a study of blood T cell repertoires in COVID-19. Sequencing was performed with immunoSEQ multiplex PCR; in TCRdb, only in-frame clones are kept and a portion is missing. The sample lists 250,000 to 300,000 clones, approximately 85% occurring once. The sample was peripheral blood. Receptor source: a woman aged 25 to 39 with acute or convalescent COVID-19.

V and J are TRBV7-9 and TRBJ2-1, with 7 bases fitting TRBD1. Per the germline V gene, CDR1 is SEHNR and CDR2 is FQNEAQ (reference sequence). V trimming: 1 base; J trimming: 5 bases; junction bases outside the gene matches: 2. This CDR3 has 14 residues. CDR3 bases: TGTGCCAGCAGCTTAGTAACAGGGGACAATGAGCAGTTCTTC. It codes for CASSLVTGDNEQFF.

The CDR3 here is CASSQGIRGQGQPQHF. The DNA for the CDR3 is TGCGCCAGCAGCCAAGGGATCAGGGGCCAGGGACAGCCCCAGCATTTT. V usage is TRBV4-3 and J usage is TRBJ1-5, with D possibly TRBD1 on 6 matching bases. V was trimmed by 1 base and J by 7 bases, leaving 17 bases between them. This CDR3 contains 16 residues. Germline V gene lookup returns CDR1 LGHNA and CDR2 YSLEER.

The chain recombines TRBV6-2 or TRBV6-3 with TRBJ1-2; tentatively, D is TRBD1 (6 bases). The germline CDR1 and CDR2 sequences are MNHEY and SVGEGT. Deletions cut 5 bases from V and 8 bases from J, with 12 bases between. The CDR3 has 12 amino acids. CDR3: CASSPQGDGYTF. CDR3 in DNA: TGTGCCAGCAGTCCACAGGGAGACGGCTACACCTTC.

This sequence joins TRBV10-3 and TRBJ1-3, with D perhaps matching TRBD1 (5 bases). CDR3 length: 17 amino acids. The V gene's germline CDR1 is ENHRY and CDR2 SYGVKD. The germline V and J ends were trimmed by 4 bases and 0 bases, with 16 bases remaining between them. CDR3 in amino acids: CAISVAARGYSGNTIYF. The CDR3 nucleotides read TGTGCCATCAGTGTGGCAGCCCGGGGGTACTCTGGAAACACCATATATTTT.

There are a few counts of this clone. The rearrangement joins TRBV24-1 to TRBJ1-3; a weak D match, TRBD1 (5 bases). In germline, CDR1 is KGHDR, CDR2 SFDVKD. This CDR3 has 13 residues. CDR3 in amino acids: CAWDGSSGNTIYF. The CDR3 region has the DNA TGTGCATGGGACGGGAGCTCTGGAAACACCATATATTTT.

V gene TRBV5-5 combines with J gene TRBJ2-1, with TRBD1 as a possible D gene (6 bases). The CDR3 consists of 16 residues. V gave up 5 bases and J gave up 2 bases, with 17 bases separating them. CDR1 SGHKS and CDR2 YYEKEE come from the germline V gene (reference sequence). The CDR3 DNA reads TGTGCCAGCAGTCCCTCGTCTCGGACAGCCTACAATGAGCAGTTCTTC. Its translation is CASSPSSRTAYNEQFF.

This chain connects TRBV5-5 to TRBJ2-2, with 9 bases matching TRBD1. Looked up from germline, CDR1 is SGHKS and CDR2 is YYEKEE (reference sequence). V lost 5 bases to trimming and J lost 4 bases; unmatched junction nucleotides: 6. This CDR3 has 15 residues. This CDR3 reads CASSRQGEFTGELFF. CDR3 DNA sequence: TGTGCCAGCAGTCGACAGGGGGAGTTCACCGGGGAGCTGTTTTTT. Supplemented by reference TRBV5-5 and TRBJ2-2, the full variable domain reads DAGVTQSPTHLIKTRGQQVTLRCSPISGHKSVSWYQQVLGQGPQFIFQYYEKEERGRGNFPDRFSARQFPNYSSELNVNALLLGDSALYLCASSRQGEFTGELFFGEGSRLTVL.

CDR3 amino acids: CASIPGGGPETQYF. For the CDR3, the DNA is TGTGCCAGCATTCCAGGGGGCGGCCCAGAGACCCAGTACTTC. The rearrangement joins TRBV25-1 to TRBJ2-5, with 8 bases aligning to TRBD1. The trim removed 7 bases at V and 4 bases at J, leaving 8 bases unmatched. This CDR3 contains 14 residues. The germline gives CDR1 MGHDK, CDR2 SYGVNS.

This clone came up once. One junction end does not reproduce the germline sequence, and a read error may be involved. The CDR3 region is CASSLGGTGQETQYF. The CDR3 region has the DNA TGTGCTAGCAGCTTAGGCGGGACAGGGCAAGAGACCCAGTACTTC. This chain links TRBV7-7 with TRBJ2-5; TRBD1 matches at 9 bases. Germline lookup yields CDR1 SSHAT and CDR2 FNYEAQ (reference sequence). There are 15 residues in the CDR3.

The CDR3 region is CASSGTGAPVGSEKLFF. CDR3 nucleotides: TGTGCCAGCTCCGGGACAGGGGCTCCGGTAGGGAGTGAAAAACTGTTTTTT. V gene TRBV25-1 combines with J gene TRBJ1-4; 10 nucleotides line up with TRBD1. The CDR3 extends over 17 amino acids. Germline lookup yields CDR1 MGHDK and CDR2 SYGVNS. J was trimmed by 7 bases and V by 8 bases; bases with no gene match: 16. The whole variable domain, remainder taken from reference TRBV25-1 and TRBJ1-4, is EADIYQTPRYLVIGTGKKITLECSQTMGHDKMYWYQQDPGMELHLIHYSYGVNSTEKGDLSSESTVSRIRTEHFPLTLESARPSHTSQYLCASSGTGAPVGSEKLFFGSGTQLSVL.

The CDR3 here is CASSRSGDGNSPLHF. As DNA, the CDR3 is TGTGCCAGCAGCCGTTCGGGGGATGGGAATTCACCCCTCCACTTT. The chain links TRBV6-5 to TRBJ1-6, with D possibly being TRBD1 (5 bases). Germline lookup yields CDR1 MNHEY and CDR2 SVGAGI. There are 15 residues in the CDR3. The V end was cut by 6 bases, the J end by 7 bases, with 16 bases between.

The CDR3 is CASSQGQGSNYGYTF. Written as DNA, the CDR3 is TGCGCCAGCAGCCAGGGACAGGGATCAAACTATGGCTACACCTTC. The chain employs TRBV4-3 and TRBJ1-2, with 9 bases that match TRBD1. This CDR3 contains 15 residues. The V and J ends lost 3 bases and 2 bases, in that order; junction bases with no gene match: 4. Germline V gives CDR1 LGHNA, CDR2 YSLEER.

Here the CDR3 DNA reads TGTGCCAGCAGCCAAGGGGACAGAGAGCAGTTCTTC. It encodes CASSQGDREQFF. This rearrangement joins TRBV3-1 (or the pseudogene TRBV3-2) to TRBJ2-1; 7 bases are a match to TRBD1. After removal of 1 base from V and 10 bases from J, the junction contained 1 base not matched to a gene. From germline, CDR1 is LGHDT and CDR2 YNNKEL (reference sequence). This CDR3 spans 12 amino acids.

V is TRBV7-2 and J is TRBJ2-1; 7 bases map to TRBD1. Trimming cost V 3 bases and J 7 bases; bases outside gene matches: 3. This CDR3 has 13 residues. CDR1 and CDR2 (germline): SGHTA, FQGNSA. The CDR3 region is CASSFRQGNEQFF. In DNA form, the CDR3 reads TGTGCCAGCAGCTTTAGACAGGGAAATGAGCAGTTCTTC.

The J gene is TRBJ2-1, the V gene TRBV7-3; 10 nucleotides line up with TRBD1. The CDR3 runs to 17 residues. V gave up 1 base and J gave up 4 bases; unmatched junction bases: 7. Germline-derived CDR1 and CDR2 are SGHTA and FQGTGA. Here the CDR3 reads CASSLRPGQGSYNEQFF. As DNA, the CDR3 is TGTGCCAGCAGCTTAAGACCGGGACAGGGGTCATACAATGAGCAGTTCTTC.